A selection of T cell receptor beta chains follows, all from one sample in a study of T cell responses to AZD1222 COVID-19 vaccine. Repertoires were generated with immunoSEQ multiplex PCR, while TCRdb's copy carries only in-frame clones and drops some. Altogether roughly 130,000 clones are present, about 88% being singletons, with the ten largest covering roughly 8%. The sequences come from peripheral blood, collected on day 0 of AZD1222 vaccination. These receptors came from an adult in good health. The CDR3 runs from the conserved cysteine through the conserved F or W. Fields, in order: J gene, V gene, D gene, CDR3 protein, CDR3 DNA. A D gene is named only where the DNA matches it firmly.

j_call: TRBJ2-7
v_call: TRBV9
d_call: .
cdr3_aa: CASSVGAGSGEQYF
cdr3_nt: TGTGCCAGCAGCGTAGGGGCAGGATCGGGCGAGCAGTACTTC

j_call: TRBJ2-7
v_call: TRBV15
d_call: .
cdr3_aa: CATRMGRAGSYEQYF
cdr3_nt: TGTGCCACCAGGATGGGGCGGGCCGGCTCCTACGAGCAGTACTTC

j_call: TRBJ2-2
v_call: TRBV19
d_call: .
cdr3_aa: CASSTAGFRTGELFF
cdr3_nt: TGTGCCAGTAGTACGGCAGGGTTCCGCACCGGGGAGCTGTTTTTT

j_call: TRBJ1-5
v_call: TRBV10-2
d_call: TRBD1
cdr3_aa: CASSWTGSIEPQHF
cdr3_nt: TGCGCCAGCAGCTGGACAGGGTCTATAGAGCCCCAGCATTTT

j_call: TRBJ1-6
v_call: TRBV9
d_call: .
cdr3_aa: CASSVGGDALPSPLHF
cdr3_nt: TGTGCCAGCAGCGTAGGTGGGGACGCCCTCCCTTCACCCCTCCACTTT

j_call: TRBJ2-2
v_call: TRBV30
d_call: TRBD1
cdr3_aa: CAWSARRGTGELFF
cdr3_nt: TGTGCCTGGAGTGCACGCAGGGGGACCGGGGAGCTGTTTTTT

j_call: TRBJ2-6
v_call: TRBV7-6
d_call: .
cdr3_aa: CASSLGHSGANVLTF
cdr3_nt: TGTGCCAGCAGCTTGGGGCACTCTGGGGCCAACGTCCTGACTTTC

j_call: TRBJ2-7
v_call: TRBV2
d_call: TRBD2
cdr3_aa: CASSEALAGAKQYF
cdr3_nt: TGTGCCAGCAGTGAAGCACTAGCGGGGGCCAAGCAGTACTTC

j_call: TRBJ1-2
v_call: TRBV5-8
d_call: .
cdr3_aa: CASSSRPTNYGYTF
cdr3_nt: TGTGCCAGCAGCTCCAGACCCACTAACTATGGCTACACCTTC

j_call: TRBJ2-7
v_call: TRBV6-5
d_call: TRBD1
cdr3_aa: CASSTTGTGYSEQYF
cdr3_nt: TGTGCCAGCTCCACAACCGGGACAGGGTATAGCGAGCAGTACTTC

j_call: TRBJ2-2
v_call: TRBV28
d_call: .
cdr3_aa: CASSLSGTGELFF
cdr3_nt: TGTGCCAGCAGTTTGTCAGGTACCGGGGAGCTGTTTTTT

j_call: TRBJ1-6
v_call: TRBV6-5
d_call: .
cdr3_aa: CASSYSARQGNSPLHF
cdr3_nt: TGTGCCAGCAGTTACTCGGCTAGGCAGGGAAATTCACCCCTCCACTTT

j_call: TRBJ1-3
v_call: TRBV7-7
d_call: .
cdr3_aa: CASSGVGFSGNTIYF
cdr3_nt: TGTGCTAGCAGCGGAGTGGGGTTCTCTGGAAACACCATATATTTT

j_call: TRBJ1-5
v_call: TRBV3-1/TRBV3-2
d_call: .
cdr3_aa: CASSQFTGLNQPQHF
cdr3_nt: TGTGCCAGCAGCCAATTTACAGGGCTCAATCAGCCCCAGCATTTT

j_call: TRBJ2-7
v_call: TRBV6-5
d_call: TRBD2
cdr3_aa: CASRTSGNSYEQYF
cdr3_nt: TGTGCCAGCCGGACTAGCGGGAACTCCTACGAGCAGTACTTC